This T cell receptor (beta chain) was recorded in a study of T cell clonality in common variable immunodeficiency. Points from the study as a whole: CVID subjects shared fewer TCRbeta clones than healthy controls did. Reportedly, TCR beta sequences from common variable immunodeficiency showed fewer deletions and N-nucleotide insertions. Repertoire-complication correlations in CVID were limited by patient heterogeneity. T cell subpopulation sequencing would be needed to explain CVID clonality.

In this sample, this clone turned up many times. Its antigen remains unidentified. The sequence runs out 3 residues before the end of the CDR3; the remainder is reconstructed from the germline J gene. The same CDR3 arises from other DNA sequences in this sample as well. The CDR3 spans 14 residues. Germline values: CDR1 SGHDT, CDR2 YYEEEE. Trimming cost V 3 bases and J 4 bases; bases outside gene matches: 5. Using immunoSEQ multiplex PCR, the repertoire was profiled, and TCRdb retains in-frame clones only, with some absent. The counts give about 40,000 clones, none of them seen only once; approximately 3.6% is held by the top ten.

The J gene is TRBJ2-5, the V gene TRBV5-6, with TRBD1 identical over 8 bases. The clonotype was recovered from a person aged 18 to 70 in good health. Sequenced sample: peripheral blood mononuclear cells. CDR3 loop: CASSSRGPGETQYF. The covered CDR3 bases are TGTGCCAGCAGCTCCAGGGGGCCGGGAGAGACC.